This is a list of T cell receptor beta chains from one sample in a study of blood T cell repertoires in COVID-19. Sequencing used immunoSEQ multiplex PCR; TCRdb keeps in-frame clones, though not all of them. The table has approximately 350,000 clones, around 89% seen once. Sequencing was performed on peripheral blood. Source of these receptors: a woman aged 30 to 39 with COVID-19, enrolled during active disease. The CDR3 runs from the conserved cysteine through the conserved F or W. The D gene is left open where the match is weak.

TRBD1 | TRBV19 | CASRIGQGSFDEQFF
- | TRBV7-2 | CASSLPSRFSGNTIYF
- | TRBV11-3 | CASSLFSSDEQFF
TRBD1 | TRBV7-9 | CASSPRGSNEKLFF
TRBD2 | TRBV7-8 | CASSPWWLAGGQETQYF
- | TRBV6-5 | CASSYQQGGTGNTIYF
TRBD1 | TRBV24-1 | CATSDFGTGLDNEQFF
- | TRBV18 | CASSPKQGTYGYTF
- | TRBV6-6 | CASRGGPSNQPQHF
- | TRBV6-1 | CASSEMERSGYNEQFF
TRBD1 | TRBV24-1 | CATSDLEGADYGYTF
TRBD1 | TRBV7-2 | CASSLAVGTGVDEQYF
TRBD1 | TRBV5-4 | CASSLVGQGLSGNTIYF
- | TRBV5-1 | CASTPGDRGLTDTQYF
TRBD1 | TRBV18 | CASSPQGTGGEKLFF
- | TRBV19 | CASSVGRVGQPQHF